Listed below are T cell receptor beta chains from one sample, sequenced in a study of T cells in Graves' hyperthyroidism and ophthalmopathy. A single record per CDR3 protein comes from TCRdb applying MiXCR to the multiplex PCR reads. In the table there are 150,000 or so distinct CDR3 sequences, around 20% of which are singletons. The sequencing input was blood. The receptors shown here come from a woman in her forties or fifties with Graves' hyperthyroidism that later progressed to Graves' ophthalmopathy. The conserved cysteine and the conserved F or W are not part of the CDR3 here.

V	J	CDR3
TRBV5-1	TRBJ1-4	ASSLDRGPSEKLF
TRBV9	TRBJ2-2	ASSVVGSGTGELF
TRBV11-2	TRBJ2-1	ASSWTSVEQF
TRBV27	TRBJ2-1	ASRTFLAQSSYNEQF
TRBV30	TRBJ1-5	AWSVTANQPQH
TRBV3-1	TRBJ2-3	ASSRLAGGTQY
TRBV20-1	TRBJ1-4	SAPGGATNEKLF
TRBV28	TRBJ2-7	ASSPPGLAGAYEQY
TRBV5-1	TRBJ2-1	ASSLPTGYNEQF
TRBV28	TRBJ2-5	ASSLLRGGPAEGTQY
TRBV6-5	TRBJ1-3	ASSYEGVTGNTIY
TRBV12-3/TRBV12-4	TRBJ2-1	ASTTGTGGEQF
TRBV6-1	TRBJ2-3	ASSTGLRTDTQY
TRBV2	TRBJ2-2	ASSEEAGGPRGTGELF
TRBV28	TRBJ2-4	ASSGVAKNIQY
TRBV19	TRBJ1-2	ASRKRGEVEANYGYT
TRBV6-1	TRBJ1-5	ASSQGNQPQH
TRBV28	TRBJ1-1	ASSFVGTGRTEAF
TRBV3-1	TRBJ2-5	ASSQRGSSNRETQY
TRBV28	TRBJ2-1	ASSFRDGFYNEQF
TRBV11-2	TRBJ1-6	ASSWDRANSPLH
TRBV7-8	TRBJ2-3	ASSLAEGGADTQY
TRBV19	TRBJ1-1	ASSIASLNTEAF
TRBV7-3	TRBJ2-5	ASSPRALGETQY
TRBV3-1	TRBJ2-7	ASSQNGAGGEQY
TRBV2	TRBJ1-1	ASSEGALNTEAF
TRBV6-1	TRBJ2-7	ACGRPGTGVIEQY
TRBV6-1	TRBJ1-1	ASTLNDGPNTEAF
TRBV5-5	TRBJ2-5	ASSLGDSPGETQY
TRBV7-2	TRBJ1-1	ASSLSGIEAF
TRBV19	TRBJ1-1	ASSTLTSTGLTEAF
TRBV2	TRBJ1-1	ASSPDRRTEAF
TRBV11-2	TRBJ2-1	ASSSGLAASYNEQF
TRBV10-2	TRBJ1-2	ASSPRQENGYT
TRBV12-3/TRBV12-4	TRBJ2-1	ASRPTSGYSEF
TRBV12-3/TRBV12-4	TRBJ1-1	ASSPRRGNTEAF
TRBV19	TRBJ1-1	ASSTRVSGNTEAF
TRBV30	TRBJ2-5	AWRGDGRLNYQETQY
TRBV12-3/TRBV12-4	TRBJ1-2	ASNPPGTNYGYT
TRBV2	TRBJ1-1	ASSEHTEAF
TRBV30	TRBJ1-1	AWSVPTKAGMNTEAF
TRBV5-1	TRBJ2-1	ASSLEAGAYNEQF
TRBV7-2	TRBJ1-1	ASSLDTEAF
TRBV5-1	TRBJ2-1	ASSLGGRSSYNEQF